This TCR beta chain is drawn from a study of glioma-infiltrating T cells. Study results and limitations: Gliomas, especially low-grade, showed above-expected tissue-blood divergence; non-neoplastic patients showed below.

The iRepertoire nested amplicon-rescue multiplex PCR amplified TCR alpha and beta CDR3s from RNA. Using its own MiXCR run on the multiplex PCR reads, TCRdb lists one record per CDR3 protein. The sample has about 190,000 distinct CDR3 sequences; roughly 32% are singletons. This clonotype was picked up many times. The antigen remains unidentified. This clonotype was sampled from a human donor with low-grade glioma or glioblastoma, undergoing nonglioma brain surgery, or in good health (not recorded which). The material sequenced was glioma tissue, nonneoplastic brain tissue, or PBMCs (not recorded which).

CDR3 bases: TGTGCCAGCAGGCCCACACAGGGGACCCCTGGCAATGAGCAGTTCTTC. Its translation: CASRPTQGTPGNEQFF. The rearrangement links TRBV6-2 or TRBV6-3 to TRBJ2-1, with TRBD1 identical over 7 bases. V was pared by 6 bases and J by 6 bases, with 14 bases of the junction left unmatched. In germline, CDR1 is MNHEY, CDR2 SVGEGT. The CDR3 contains 16 residues.